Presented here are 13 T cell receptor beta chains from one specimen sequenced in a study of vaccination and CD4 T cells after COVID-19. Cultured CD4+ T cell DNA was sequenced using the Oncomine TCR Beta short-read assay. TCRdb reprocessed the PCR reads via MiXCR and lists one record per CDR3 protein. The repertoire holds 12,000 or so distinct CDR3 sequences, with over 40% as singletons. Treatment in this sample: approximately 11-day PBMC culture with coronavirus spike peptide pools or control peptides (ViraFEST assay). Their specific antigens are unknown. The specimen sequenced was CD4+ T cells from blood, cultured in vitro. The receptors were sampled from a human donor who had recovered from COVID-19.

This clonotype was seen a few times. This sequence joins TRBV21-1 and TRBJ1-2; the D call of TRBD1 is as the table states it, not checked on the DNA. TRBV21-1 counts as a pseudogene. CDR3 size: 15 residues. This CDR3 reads CASSKVIRRGRGYTF. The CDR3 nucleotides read TGTGCCAGCAGCAAAGTGATCCGTCGGGGCCGTGGCTACACCTTC.

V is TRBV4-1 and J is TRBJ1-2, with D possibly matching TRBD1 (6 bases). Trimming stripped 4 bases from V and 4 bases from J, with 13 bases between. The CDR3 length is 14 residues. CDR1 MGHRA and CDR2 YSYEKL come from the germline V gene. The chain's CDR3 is CASSLPGQTYGYTF. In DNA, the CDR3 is TGCGCCAGCAGCCTACCCGGACAGACCTATGGCTACACCTTC.

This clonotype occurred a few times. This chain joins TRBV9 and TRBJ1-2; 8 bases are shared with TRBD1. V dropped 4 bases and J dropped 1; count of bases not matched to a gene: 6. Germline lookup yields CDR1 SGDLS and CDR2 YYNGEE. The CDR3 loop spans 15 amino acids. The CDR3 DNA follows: TGTGCCAGCAGCTCGGGCAGGGGGCTTAACTATGGCTACACCTTC. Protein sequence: CASSSGRGLNYGYTF.

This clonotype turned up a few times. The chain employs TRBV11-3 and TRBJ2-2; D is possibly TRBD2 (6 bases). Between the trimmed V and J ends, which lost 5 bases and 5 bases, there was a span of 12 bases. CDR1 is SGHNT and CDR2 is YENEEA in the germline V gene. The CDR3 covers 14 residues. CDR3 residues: CASSAVGLTGELFF. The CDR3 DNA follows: TGTGCCAGCAGCGCCGTCGGACTAACCGGGGAGCTGTTTTTT.

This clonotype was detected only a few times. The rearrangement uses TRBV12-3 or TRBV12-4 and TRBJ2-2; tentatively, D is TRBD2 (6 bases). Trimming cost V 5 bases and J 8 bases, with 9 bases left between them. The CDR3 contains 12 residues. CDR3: CASSGGRGELFF. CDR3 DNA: TGTGCCAGCAGTGGAGGGCGGGGGGAGCTGTTTTTT.

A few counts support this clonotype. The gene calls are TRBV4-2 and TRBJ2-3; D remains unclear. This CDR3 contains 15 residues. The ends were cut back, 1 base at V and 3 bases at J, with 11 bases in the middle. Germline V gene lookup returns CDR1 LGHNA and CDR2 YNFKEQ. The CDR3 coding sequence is TGTGCCAGCAGCCAAGGGGGTTTGGGGACAGATACGCAGTATTTT. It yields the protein CASSQGGLGTDTQYF.

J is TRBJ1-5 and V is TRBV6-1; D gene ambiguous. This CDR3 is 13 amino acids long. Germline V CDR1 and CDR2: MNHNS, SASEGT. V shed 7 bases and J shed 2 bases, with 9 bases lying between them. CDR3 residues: CASTGSGNQPQHF. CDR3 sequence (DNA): TGTGCCAGCACCGGGTCAGGCAATCAGCCCCAGCATTTT.

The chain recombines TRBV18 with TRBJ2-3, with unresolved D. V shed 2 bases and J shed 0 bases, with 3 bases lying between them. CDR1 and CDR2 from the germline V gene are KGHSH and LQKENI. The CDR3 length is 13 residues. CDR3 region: CASSPSSTDTQYF. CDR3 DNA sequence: TGTGCCAGCTCACCAAGTAGCACAGATACGCAGTATTTT.

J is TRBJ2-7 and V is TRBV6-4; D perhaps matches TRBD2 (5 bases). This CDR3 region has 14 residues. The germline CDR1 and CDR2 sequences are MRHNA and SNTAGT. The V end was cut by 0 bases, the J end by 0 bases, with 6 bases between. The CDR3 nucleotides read TGTGCCAGCAGTGACTCTAGCGACTCCTACGAGCAGTACTTC. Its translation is CASSDSSDSYEQYF.

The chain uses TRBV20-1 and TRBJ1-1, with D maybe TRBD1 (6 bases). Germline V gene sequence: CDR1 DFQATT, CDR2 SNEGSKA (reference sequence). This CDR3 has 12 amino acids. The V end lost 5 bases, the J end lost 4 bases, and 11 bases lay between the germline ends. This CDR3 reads CSAHRVGTEAFF. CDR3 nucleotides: TGCAGTGCTCACAGGGTGGGCACTGAAGCTTTCTTT.

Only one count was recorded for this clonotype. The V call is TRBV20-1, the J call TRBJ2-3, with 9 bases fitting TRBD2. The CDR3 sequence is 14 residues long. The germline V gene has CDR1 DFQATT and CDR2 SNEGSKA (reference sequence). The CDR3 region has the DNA TGCTCCGTCGCTAGCGGGGCTAGCACAGATACGCAGTATTTT. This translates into CSVASGASTDTQYF.

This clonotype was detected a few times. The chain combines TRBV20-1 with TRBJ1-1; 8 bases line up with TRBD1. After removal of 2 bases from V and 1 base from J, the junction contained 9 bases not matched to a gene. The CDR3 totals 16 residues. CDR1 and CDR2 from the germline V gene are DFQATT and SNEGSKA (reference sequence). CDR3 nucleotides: TGCAGTGCTAGATTATATCGGACAGGGAGGAACACTGAAGCTTTCTTT. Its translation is CSARLYRTGRNTEAFF.

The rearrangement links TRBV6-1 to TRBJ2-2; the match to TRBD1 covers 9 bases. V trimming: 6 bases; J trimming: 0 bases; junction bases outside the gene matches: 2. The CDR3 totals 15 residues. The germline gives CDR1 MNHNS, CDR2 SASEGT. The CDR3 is CASRRTGANTGELFF. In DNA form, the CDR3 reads TGTGCCAGCAGACGGACAGGGGCGAACACCGGGGAGCTGTTTTTT.